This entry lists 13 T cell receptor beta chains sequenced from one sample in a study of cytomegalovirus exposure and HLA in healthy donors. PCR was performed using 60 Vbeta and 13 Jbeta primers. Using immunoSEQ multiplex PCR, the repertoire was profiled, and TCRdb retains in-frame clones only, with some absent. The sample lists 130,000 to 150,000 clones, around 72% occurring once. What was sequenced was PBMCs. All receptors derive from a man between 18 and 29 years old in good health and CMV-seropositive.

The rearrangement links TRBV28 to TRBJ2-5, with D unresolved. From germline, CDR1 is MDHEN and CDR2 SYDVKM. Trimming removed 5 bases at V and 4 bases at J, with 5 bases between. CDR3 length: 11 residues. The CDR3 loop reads CASSPRETQYF. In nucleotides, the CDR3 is TGTGCCAGCAGTCCCCGAGAGACCCAGTACTTC.

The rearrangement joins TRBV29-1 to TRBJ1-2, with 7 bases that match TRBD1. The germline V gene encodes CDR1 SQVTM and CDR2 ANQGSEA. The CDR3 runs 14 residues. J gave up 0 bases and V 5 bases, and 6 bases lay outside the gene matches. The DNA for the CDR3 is TGCAGCGTTCAAAGGGACAGCTCTAACTATGGCTACACCTTC. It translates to CSVQRDSSNYGYTF.

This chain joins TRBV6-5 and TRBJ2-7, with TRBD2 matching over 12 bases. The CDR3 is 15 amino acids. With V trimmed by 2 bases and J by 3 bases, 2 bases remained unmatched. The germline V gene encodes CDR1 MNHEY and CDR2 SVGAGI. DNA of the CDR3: TGTGCCAGCAGTTACCTGACTAGCGGGAGCTACGAGCAGTACTTC. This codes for CASSYLTSGSYEQYF.

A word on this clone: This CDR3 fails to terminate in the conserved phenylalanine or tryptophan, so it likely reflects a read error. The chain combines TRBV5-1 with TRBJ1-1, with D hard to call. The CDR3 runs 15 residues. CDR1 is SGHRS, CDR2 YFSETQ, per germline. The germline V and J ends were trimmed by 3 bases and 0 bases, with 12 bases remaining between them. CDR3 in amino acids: CASSSGLIMNTEAFL. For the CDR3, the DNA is TGCGCCAGCAGCTCCGGACTGATAATGAACACTGAAGCTTTCCTT.

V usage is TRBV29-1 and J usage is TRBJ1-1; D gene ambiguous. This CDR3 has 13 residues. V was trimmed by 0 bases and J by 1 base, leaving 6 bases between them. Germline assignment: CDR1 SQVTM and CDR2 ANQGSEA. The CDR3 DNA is TGCAGCGTTGAAGAACAAGAGAACACTGAAGCTTTCTTT. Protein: CSVEEQENTEAFF.

The CDR3 DNA is TGCGCCAGTCGGGATCACGCAACTAATGAAAAACTGTTTTTT. Protein: CASRDHATNEKLFF. V is TRBV10-2 and J is TRBJ1-4; D gene uncertain. Germline V gives CDR1 WSHSY, CDR2 SAAADI. Between the trimmed V and J ends, which lost 9 bases and 0 bases, there was a span of 11 bases. The CDR3 consists of 14 residues.

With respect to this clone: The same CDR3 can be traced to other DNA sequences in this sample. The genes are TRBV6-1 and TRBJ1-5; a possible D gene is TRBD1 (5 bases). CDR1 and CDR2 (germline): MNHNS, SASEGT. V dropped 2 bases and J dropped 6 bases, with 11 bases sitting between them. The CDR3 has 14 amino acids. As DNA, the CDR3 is TGTGCCAGCAGTGAACGACAGCAGGGTCAGCCCCAGCATTTT. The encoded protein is CASSERQQGQPQHF.

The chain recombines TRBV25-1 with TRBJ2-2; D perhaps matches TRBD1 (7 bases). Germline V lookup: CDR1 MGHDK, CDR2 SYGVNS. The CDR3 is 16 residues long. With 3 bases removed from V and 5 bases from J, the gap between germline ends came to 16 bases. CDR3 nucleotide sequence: TGTGCCAGCAGTGACCACCGACAGGGACTGACCGGGGAGCTGTTTTTT. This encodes CASSDHRQGLTGELFF.

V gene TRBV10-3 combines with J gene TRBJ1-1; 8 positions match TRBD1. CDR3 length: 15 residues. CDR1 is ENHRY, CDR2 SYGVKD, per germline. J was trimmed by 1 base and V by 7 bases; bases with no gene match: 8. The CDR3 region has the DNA TGTGCCATCACCAGGGGGCCTGATGCGAACACTGAAGCTTTCTTT. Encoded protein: CAITRGPDANTEAFF.

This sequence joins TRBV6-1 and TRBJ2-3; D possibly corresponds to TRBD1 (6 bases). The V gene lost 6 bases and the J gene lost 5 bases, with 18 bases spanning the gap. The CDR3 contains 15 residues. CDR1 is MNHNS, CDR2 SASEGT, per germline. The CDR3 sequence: CASSIRQAFVDTQYF. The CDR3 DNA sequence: TGTGCCAGCAGCATAAGACAGGCGTTCGTAGATACGCAGTATTTT.

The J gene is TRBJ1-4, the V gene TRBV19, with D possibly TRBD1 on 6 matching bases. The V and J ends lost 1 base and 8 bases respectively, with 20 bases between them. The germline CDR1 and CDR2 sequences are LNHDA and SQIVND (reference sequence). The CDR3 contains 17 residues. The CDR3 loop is CASSIGSSTGTEEKLFF. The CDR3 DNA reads TGTGCCAGTAGTATAGGTTCCTCGACAGGAACCGAGGAAAAACTGTTTTTT.

The CDR3 region has the DNA TGCGCCAGCAGCCTATATAACCAGCGGGGAGGCTACACCGGGGAGCTGTTTTTT. Its protein product is CASSLYNQRGGYTGELFF. The chain joins TRBV5-1 to TRBJ2-2, with TRBD2 matching over 7 bases. The J segment lost 3 bases and the V segment lost 4 bases, leaving 15 bases of the junction unmatched. In germline, CDR1 is SGHRS, CDR2 YFSETQ. The CDR3 spans 18 residues.

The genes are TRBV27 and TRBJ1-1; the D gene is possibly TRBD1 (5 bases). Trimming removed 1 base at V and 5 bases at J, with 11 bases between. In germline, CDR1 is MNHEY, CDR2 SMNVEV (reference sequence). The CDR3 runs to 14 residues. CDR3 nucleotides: TGTGCCAGCAGTTTATTTGGGGGGGGAACTGAAGCTTTCTTT. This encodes CASSLFGGGTEAFF.